The 25 T cell receptor beta chains presented below share a single source sample, sequenced in a study of T-cell memory formation after mild COVID-19 (dated by TCRdb to the early 2020s). Libraries were built with 5' RACE. The data were produced on an Illumina NovaSeq 6000. In TCRdb, the public reads were trimmed at Q25 with fastp and aligned with MiXCR, with productive beta chains retained. Each entry merges the rows of one CDR3 protein and shows their most common DNA and genes. A total of approximately 570,000 distinct CDR3 sequences appear in this sample, more than 15% of them only once. The leading ten clones occupy about 12% of the sample. The source material was PBMCs or a T cell subset sorted from them (not recorded which). These receptors all stem from an adult woman who had mild COVID-19 (a few samples of this study predate the infection). The sample titles of this study are shuffled in the database, so cell type and time point are left out; the donor was told from shared clones.

The gene calls are TRBV9 and TRBJ1-3; unclear D gene. V was trimmed by 1 base and J by 8 bases, leaving 10 bases between them. Germline V CDR1 and CDR2: SGDLS, YYNGEE. The CDR3 is made up of 13 amino acids. DNA for the CDR3: TGTGCCAGCAGCGTAATTGGGGTACACACCATATATTTT. Translated: CASSVIGVHTIYF.

V and J are TRBV5-1 and TRBJ2-1; TRBD2 matches at 7 bases. Germline V CDR1 and CDR2: SGHRS, YFSETQ. The CDR3 sequence is 18 residues long. V shed 1 base, J shed 4 bases, and the junction held 14 bases outside the gene matches. The DNA for the CDR3 is TGCGCCAGCAGCTTGTACCCCGCGGGAGCGACATCTTACAATGAGCAGTTCTTC. Its translation is CASSLYPAGATSYNEQFF.

The chain has TRBV5-1 and TRBJ1-2; 8 nucleotides align to TRBD1. V was clipped by 3 bases and J by 6 bases; unmatched bases: 4. Germline assignment: CDR1 SGHRS and CDR2 YFSETQ. CDR3 length equals 13 residues. The CDR3 DNA is TGCGCCAGCAGCTGGGGACAGGTGGATGGCTACACCTTC. Its protein product is CASSWGQVDGYTF.

Only a few counts were recorded for this clonotype. The V call is TRBV6-6, the J call TRBJ2-1, with D unclear. The CDR3 contains 15 residues. Trimming removed 4 bases from V and 5 bases from J, with 15 bases in between. CDR1 is MNHNY, CDR2 SVGAGI, per germline (reference sequence). The CDR3 loop reads CASSFRVPKHNEQFF. Written as DNA, the CDR3 is TGTGCCAGCAGTTTCCGGGTCCCTAAACACAATGAGCAGTTCTTC.

Only a few counts were recorded for this clonotype. The genes are TRBV4-3 and TRBJ2-7, with 9 bases aligning to TRBD1. CDR3 length equals 14 residues. The junction had 7 bases not matched to a gene; V was cut back by 4 bases and J by 6 bases. Germline CDR1 and CDR2: LGHNA and YSLEER. The DNA of the CDR3 is TGCGCCAGCAGCCCGGACAGGGGTTGGGGCGAGCAGTACTTC. This sequence encodes CASSPDRGWGEQYF.

The chain recombines TRBV7-3 with TRBJ2-3, with D possibly being TRBD2 (6 bases). The CDR3 is 15 amino acids. Germline V gene sequence: CDR1 SGHTA, CDR2 FQGTGA. Deletions cut 2 bases from V and 6 bases from J, with 15 bases between. CDR3 protein: CASSLSASVRDTQYF. The CDR3 coding sequence is TGTGCCAGCAGCTTATCGGCTAGCGTCCGGGATACGCAGTATTTT.

The chain combines TRBV5-1 with TRBJ2-2, with D maybe TRBD1 (5 bases). Germline V gene data show CDR1 as SGHRS and CDR2 as YFSETQ. V dropped 0 bases and J dropped 3 bases, with 15 bases sitting between them. This CDR3 is 17 amino acids long. CDR3 loop: CASSLGANRLHTGELFF. The CDR3 DNA reads TGCGCCAGCAGCTTGGGTGCAAACAGGTTGCACACCGGGGAGCTGTTTTTT.

This clonotype was seen a few times. This chain joins TRBV5-1 and TRBJ2-3; D is ambiguous. V was trimmed by 7 bases and J by 0 bases, leaving 18 bases between them. This CDR3 region has 16 residues. Germline V lookup: CDR1 SGHRS, CDR2 YFSETQ. The CDR3 DNA reads TGCGCCAGCGGAGCAGGTTGGAGTACTAGCACAGATACGCAGTATTTT. This encodes CASGAGWSTSTDTQYF.

This clonotype was recorded many times. The chain carries TRBV12-3 or TRBV12-4 and TRBJ2-5; no clear D. Deletions cut 6 bases from V and 5 bases from J, with 13 bases between. There are 13 residues in the CDR3. In DNA form, the CDR3 reads TGTGCCAGCAGCCCACGCCAATGGGAGACCCAGTACTTC. Its protein is CASSPRQWETQYF.

The chain joins TRBV7-9 to TRBJ2-5; 7 bases are a match to TRBD1. V was clipped by 1 base and J by 3 bases; unmatched bases: 8. This CDR3 spans 16 amino acids. Germline lookup yields CDR1 SEHNR and CDR2 FQNEAQ (reference sequence). The CDR3 region is CASSLVAQGVKETQYF. DNA for the CDR3: TGTGCCAGCAGCTTAGTCGCGCAGGGGGTGAAAGAGACCCAGTACTTC.

The table lists this clonotype with a few counts. This chain joins TRBV3-1 and TRBJ1-1; 8 nucleotides agree with TRBD1. The CDR3 length is 14 residues. Germline lookup yields CDR1 LGHDT and CDR2 YNNKEL (reference sequence). J was trimmed by 5 bases and V by 5 bases; bases with no gene match: 7. CDR3 region: CASSYTGGWTEAFF. The DNA for the CDR3 is TGTGCCAGCAGCTACACAGGGGGATGGACTGAAGCTTTCTTT.

The V gene is TRBV5-5, the J gene TRBJ2-3; D unclear. The V gene's germline CDR1 is SGHKS and CDR2 YYEKEE (reference sequence). The V end lost 1 base, the J end lost 0 bases, and 9 bases lay between the germline ends. The CDR3 extends over 15 amino acids. The CDR3 nucleotides are TGTGCCAGCAGCTTGTTTGTAACTAGCACAGATACGCAGTATTTT. It encodes CASSLFVTSTDTQYF.

In its sample, this clonotype was seen a few times. The gene calls are TRBV11-2 and TRBJ2-2; 8 nucleotides line up with TRBD1. V shed 0 bases, J shed 4 bases, and the junction held 1 base outside the gene matches. This CDR3 spans 15 amino acids. Germline loops: CDR1 SGHAT, CDR2 FQNNGV. CDR3 sequence: CASSLETGGTGELFF. The CDR3 nucleotides are TGTGCCAGCAGCTTAGAAACAGGGGGCACCGGGGAGCTGTTTTTT.

This clonotype was found once. CDR3 region: CASSQGAGAATGVQYF. The DNA of the CDR3 is TGTGCCAGCAGCCAAGGAGCCGGGGCAGCGACAGGGGTCCAGTACTTC. The chain recombines TRBV3-1 with TRBJ2-7; 8 bases are shared with TRBD1. The CDR3 runs to 16 residues. Per germline, CDR1 LGHDT and CDR2 YNNKEL (reference sequence). Trimming cost V 1 base and J 10 bases; bases outside gene matches: 15.

This clonotype was recorded a few times. The CDR3 DNA is TGTGCCAGCAGCCTGTGGACAGGGATGGGCACAGATACGCAGTATTTT. This encodes CASSLWTGMGTDTQYF. The chain joins TRBV7-3 to TRBJ2-3; 8 positions agree with TRBD1. Germline V gives CDR1 SGHTA, CDR2 FQGTGA. The CDR3 runs to 16 residues. The ends lost 5 bases at V and 1 base at J; junction bases unmatched: 8.

The V and J genes are TRBV15 and TRBJ2-5; no clear D gene. Germline V gene sequence: CDR1 LNHNV, CDR2 YYDKDF (reference sequence). This CDR3 spans 15 amino acids. The V and J ends lost 1 base and 0 bases respectively, with 9 bases between them. CDR3: CATSRGPMYQETQYF. Written as DNA, the CDR3 is TGTGCCACCAGCAGAGGTCCGATGTACCAAGAGACCCAGTACTTC.

This clonotype was seen a few times. This chain uses TRBV12-3 or TRBV12-4 with TRBJ2-1, with a tentative D call TRBD2 (6 bases). The CDR3 contains 15 residues. The ends were cut back, 6 bases at V and 0 bases at J, with 12 bases in the middle. The CDR3 DNA reads TGTGCCAGCAGCACGGGACTTAGCTCCTACAATGAGCAGTTCTTC. Translating gives CASSTGLSSYNEQFF.

The chain is built from TRBV4-1 and TRBJ1-6; D call uncertain. This CDR3 is 15 amino acids long. Germline lookup yields CDR1 MGHRA and CDR2 YSYEKL. Between the trimmed V and J ends, which lost 2 bases and 7 bases, there was a span of 12 bases. For the CDR3, the DNA is TGCGCCAGCAGCCAAAGAGGTGACGGGAATTCACCCCTCCACTTT. Translated: CASSQRGDGNSPLHF.

This clonotype was seen only a few times. V gene TRBV27 combines with J gene TRBJ1-1; TRBD1 agrees at 7 bases. The germline V gene has CDR1 MNHEY and CDR2 SMNVEV (reference sequence). V was pared by 2 bases and J by 6 bases, with 15 bases of the junction left unmatched. CDR3 length equals 17 residues. The CDR3 sequence: CASSLVQGGLGSAEAFF. In nucleotides, the CDR3 is TGTGCCAGCAGTTTAGTGCAGGGGGGGTTGGGGTCGGCTGAAGCTTTCTTT.

The chain has TRBV7-9 and TRBJ1-6; tentative D call: TRBD1 (6 bases). The V end was cut by 6 bases, the J end by 0 bases, with 12 bases between. This CDR3 is 16 amino acids long. Germline CDR1 and CDR2: SEHNR and FQNEAQ (reference sequence). CDR3 residues: CASRQGQSSYNSPLHF. The CDR3 nucleotides are TGTGCCAGCAGACAAGGACAGAGCTCCTATAATTCACCCCTCCACTTT.

This clonotype was detected only a few times. This chain uses TRBV5-1 with TRBJ2-7; the match to TRBD1 covers 9 bases. Germline trimming cut 4 bases from V and 4 bases from J; bases unmatched to any gene: 9. The CDR3 is 15 residues long. CDR1 is SGHRS, CDR2 YFSETQ, per germline. In DNA, the CDR3 is TGCGCCAGCAGCCAGGTTTCGGGACAGGGTTACGAGCAGTACTTC. As protein: CASSQVSGQGYEQYF.

This clonotype was seen a handful of times. The rearrangement joins TRBV7-9 to TRBJ1-1; D uncertain. This CDR3 contains 12 residues. With 4 bases removed from V and 4 bases from J, the gap between germline ends came to 7 bases. Germline V CDR1 and CDR2: SEHNR, FQNEAQ (reference sequence). Written as DNA, the CDR3 is TGTGCCAGCAGCTATAGGTTCACTGAAGCTTTCTTT. Protein: CASSYRFTEAFF. Looking up the rest from reference TRBV7-9 and TRBJ1-1 gives the full variable domain: DTGVSQNPRHKITKRGQNVTFRCDPISEHNRLYWYRQTLGQGPEFLTYFQNEAQLEKSRLLSDRFSAERPKGSFSTLEIQRTEQGDSAMYLCASSYRFTEAFFGQGTRLTVV.

The chain links TRBV24-1 to TRBJ2-5; D ambiguous. Germline lookup yields CDR1 KGHDR and CDR2 SFDVKD. V gave up 3 bases and J gave up 4 bases, with 14 bases separating them. The CDR3 covers 15 residues. The CDR3 DNA reads TGTGCCACCAGTGATGCGAACCGCGGTATAGAGACCCAGTACTTC. Its protein is CATSDANRGIETQYF.

The chain couples TRBV6-6 to TRBJ2-2, with unresolved D. The ends were cut back, 0 bases at V and 5 bases at J, with 16 bases in the middle. Germline lookup yields CDR1 MNHNY and CDR2 SVGAGI (reference sequence). This CDR3 has 17 amino acids. The CDR3 nucleotides are TGTGCCAGCAGTTACTCGGCCTTTTTCGGTCGTACCGGGGAGCTGTTTTTT. This gives the protein CASSYSAFFGRTGELFF.

This clonotype was observed a few times. The chain has TRBV5-1 and TRBJ2-7; D is perhaps TRBD1 (6 bases). The CDR3 has 16 amino acids. The V gene lost 4 bases and the J gene lost 2 bases, with 19 bases spanning the gap. Germline V gene data show CDR1 as SGHRS and CDR2 as YFSETQ. This CDR3 is CASSLGHSEDAYEQYF. CDR3 nucleotides: TGCGCCAGCAGCCTGGGACATTCAGAGGACGCCTACGAGCAGTACTTC.